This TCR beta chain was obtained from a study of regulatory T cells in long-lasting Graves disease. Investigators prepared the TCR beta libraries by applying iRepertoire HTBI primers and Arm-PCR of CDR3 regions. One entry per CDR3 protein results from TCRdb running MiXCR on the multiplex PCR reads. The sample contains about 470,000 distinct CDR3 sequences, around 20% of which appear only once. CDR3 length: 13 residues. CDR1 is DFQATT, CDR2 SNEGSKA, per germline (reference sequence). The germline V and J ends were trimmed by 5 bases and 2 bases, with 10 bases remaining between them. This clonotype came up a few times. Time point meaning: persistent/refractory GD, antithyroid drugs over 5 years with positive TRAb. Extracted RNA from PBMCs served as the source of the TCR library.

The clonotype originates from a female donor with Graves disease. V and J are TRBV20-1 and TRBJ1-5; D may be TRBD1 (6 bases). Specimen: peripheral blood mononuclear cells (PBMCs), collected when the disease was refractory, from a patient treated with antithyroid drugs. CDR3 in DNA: TGCAGTGCTGGGGGGCGGGGCAATCAGCCCCAGCATTTT. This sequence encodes CSAGGRGNQPQHF.